A single sample is the source of the 9 T cell receptor beta chains below, sequenced in a study of T cell responses to AZD1222 COVID-19 vaccine. Assay: immunoSEQ multiplex PCR; the TCRdb copy retains only in-frame clones and omits some. This sample carries over 95,000 clones, about nine tenths of them seen once, and the ten largest clones take 4% to 5%. Specimen: peripheral blood, collected on day 0 of AZD1222 vaccination. Receptors were obtained from an adult in good health.

The chain couples TRBV5-1 to TRBJ1-2, with 9 bases identical to TRBD1. Germline assignment: CDR1 SGHRS and CDR2 YFSETQ. The CDR3 covers 14 residues. Trimming at V came to 4 bases and at J to 6 bases, leaving 7 bases not matched to a gene. The CDR3 is CASSRDRVENGYTF. The CDR3 nucleotides are TGCGCCAGCAGCAGGGACAGGGTCGAAAATGGCTACACCTTC.

This chain uses TRBV19 with TRBJ2-1; 9 nucleotides line up with TRBD1. CDR1 is LNHDA, CDR2 SQIVND, per germline (reference sequence). Trimming removed 5 bases from V and 9 bases from J; junction bases left unmatched: 11. This CDR3 contains 15 residues. This chain's CDR3 is CASSLTGGLAPEQFF. For the CDR3, the DNA is TGTGCCAGTAGTCTTACAGGGGGCCTAGCCCCTGAGCAGTTCTTC.

This chain joins TRBV6-4 and TRBJ2-3, with unresolved D. Trimming removed 4 bases from V and 0 bases from J, with 8 bases in between. The CDR3 is 14 amino acids. Germline V CDR1 and CDR2: MRHNA, SNTAGT. The chain's CDR3 is CASSADGSTDTQYF. The CDR3 DNA follows: TGTGCCAGCAGTGCGGACGGCAGCACAGATACGCAGTATTTT.

This chain uses TRBV5-1 with TRBJ2-5; D might be TRBD2 (6 bases). The CDR3 is 13 amino acids. Germline V gene lookup returns CDR1 SGHRS and CDR2 YFSETQ. The germline V and J ends were trimmed by 5 bases and 5 bases, with 13 bases remaining between them. The CDR3, as DNA: TGCGCCAGCAGGGAGGGCGGGGAGGAGACCCAGTACTTC. Translation: CASREGGEETQYF.

V gene TRBV7-9 combines with J gene TRBJ1-4; D is perhaps TRBD1 (5 bases). Germline V gene sequence: CDR1 SEHNR, CDR2 FQNEAQ (reference sequence). The V end was cut by 5 bases, the J end by 6 bases, with 19 bases between. The CDR3 has 16 residues. CDR3 amino acids: CASSPGLLEDYEKLFF. CDR3 DNA sequence: TGTGCCAGCAGCCCGGGACTCCTAGAGGACTATGAAAAACTGTTTTTT.

This clone has only a few counts. This rearrangement joins TRBV6-5 to TRBJ1-6, with D maybe TRBD1 (5 bases). Trimming removed 7 bases from V and 10 bases from J, with 20 bases in between. Germline CDR1 MNHEY, CDR2 SVGAGI. There are 15 residues in the CDR3. The CDR3 nucleotides are TGTGCCAGCACCGGCTCGTGGCAGGGAGGATCACCCCTCCACTTT. As protein: CASTGSWQGGSPLHF.

The V call is TRBV12-3 or TRBV12-4, the J call TRBJ1-2; a weak D match, TRBD1 (6 bases). Trimming took off 5 bases at V and 7 bases at J, with 11 bases between the two ends. This CDR3 spans 12 amino acids. The CDR3 nucleotides read TGTGCCAGCAGTACAGGGTCGCGTGGCTACACCTTC. Translated: CASSTGSRGYTF.

The chain recombines TRBV2 with TRBJ1-5; a weak D match, TRBD1 (6 bases). This CDR3 spans 13 amino acids. Trimming shortened V by 6 bases and J by 7 bases, and 13 bases separated the two germline ends. Germline CDR1 and CDR2: SNHLY and FYNNEI. As DNA, the CDR3 is TGTGCCAGCAGCCCCGCAGGGGTGCAGCCCCAGCATTTT. Its protein is CASSPAGVQPQHF.

The rearrangement links TRBV5-5 to TRBJ2-2; perhaps D is TRBD1 or TRBD2 (5 bases each). The germline V gene has CDR1 SGHKS and CDR2 YYEKEE (reference sequence). Trimming shortened V by 0 bases and J by 4 bases, and 7 bases separated the two germline ends. The CDR3 contains 14 residues. CDR3 protein: CASSLAGLTGELFF. CDR3 nucleotide sequence: TGTGCCAGCAGCTTGGCGGGGCTCACCGGGGAGCTGTTTTTT. The whole variable domain, remainder taken from reference TRBV5-5 and TRBJ2-2, is DAGVTQSPTHLIKTRGQQVTLRCSPISGHKSVSWYQQVLGQGPQFIFQYYEKEERGRGNFPDRFSARQFPNYSSELNVNALLLGDSALYLCASSLAGLTGELFFGEGSRLTVL.